These 31 T cell receptor beta chains came from one sample sequenced in a study of CD8 T cells in Susac syndrome. RNA, at roughly 0.45 to 1 ug, was reverse transcribed with random hexamers. One entry per CDR3 protein results from TCRdb running MiXCR on the immunoSEQ multiplex PCR reads. The table has around 79,000 distinct CDR3 sequences, approximately 93% seen once. The sample taken for sequencing was CD8+ T cells from PBMCs. These receptor sequences come from a human donor with Susac syndrome.

This clonotype was seen once. CDR3 protein: CASSSLGGQETQYF. The CDR3 nucleotides are TGTGCCAGCAGCTCTTTGGGAGGCCAAGAGACCCAGTACTTC. The rearrangement links TRBV7-6 to TRBJ2-5; D is possibly TRBD2 (6 bases). Deletions cut 4 bases from V and 1 base from J, with 10 bases between. CDR1 is SGHVS, CDR2 FNYEAQ, per germline. The CDR3 is 14 amino acids.

The V and J genes are TRBV6-5 and TRBJ2-7; TRBD1 aligns across 10 bases. The CDR3 is made up of 19 amino acids. Trimming cost V 3 bases and J 3 bases; bases outside gene matches: 17. CDR1 is MNHEY and CDR2 is SVGAGI in the germline V gene. This CDR3 is CASSYKSPLWTGGDYEQYF. Here the CDR3 DNA reads TGTGCCAGCAGTTATAAGTCCCCGCTGTGGACAGGGGGGGACTACGAGCAGTACTTC.

The chain carries TRBV2 and TRBJ1-2, with no clear D. The CDR3 length is 15 residues. CDR1 and CDR2 (germline): SNHLY, FYNNEI. V was cut by 4 bases and J by 4 bases, with 16 bases left in between. CDR3 in DNA: TGTGCCAGCAGTGTGGTCGCAGTAATTGTCTATGGCTACACCTTC. The encoded protein is CASSVVAVIVYGYTF.

This clonotype occurred a few times. The genes are TRBV5-1 and TRBJ2-5, with D hard to call. This CDR3 region has 15 residues. V dropped 1 base and J dropped 2 bases, with 12 bases sitting between them. Germline lookup yields CDR1 SGHRS and CDR2 YFSETQ. The chain's CDR3 is CASSLKGTLQETQYF. For the CDR3, the DNA is TGCGCCAGCAGCTTGAAAGGCACGTTACAAGAGACCCAGTACTTC.

V usage is TRBV2 and J usage is TRBJ2-3; perhaps TRBD2 as D (5 bases). CDR1 is SNHLY, CDR2 FYNNEI, per germline. This CDR3 spans 11 amino acids. V was trimmed by 8 bases and J by 6 bases, leaving 9 bases between them. CDR3 nucleotide sequence: TGTGCCAGCGGTGCGGGCGATACGCAGTATTTT. This gives the protein CASGAGDTQYF.

The V and J genes are TRBV9 and TRBJ1-2; D is uncertain. The germline CDR1 and CDR2 sequences are SGDLS and YYNGEE. This CDR3 is 13 amino acids long. The V gene lost 3 bases and the J gene lost 6 bases, with 12 bases spanning the gap. Written as DNA, the CDR3 is TGTGCCAGCAGCGCTAGTGGAGCCAATGGCTACACCTTC. This gives the protein CASSASGANGYTF.

The chain carries TRBV6-5 and TRBJ2-5; 8 bases agree with TRBD2. The CDR3 loop spans 13 amino acids. V shed 9 bases and J 3 bases; nucleotides not matched to a gene: 6. Germline V gene data show CDR1 as MNHEY and CDR2 as SVGAGI. The CDR3 nucleotides are TGTGCCAGTAGGGGTAGCGGGGAAGAGACCCAGTACTTC. It codes for CASRGSGEETQYF.

The rearrangement uses TRBV5-1 and TRBJ2-7; tentatively, D is TRBD1 (7 bases). The CDR3 is 15 amino acids. V lost 2 bases, J lost 1 base, and 13 bases lay in between. The germline gives CDR1 SGHRS, CDR2 YFSETQ. DNA of the CDR3: TGCGCCAGCAGCTTCAGGGGGGATGGATCCTACGAGCAGTACTTC. Translated, it gives CASSFRGDGSYEQYF.

V is TRBV9 and J is TRBJ2-3; D is perhaps TRBD1 or TRBD2 (6 bases each). The V gene lost 0 bases and the J gene lost 1 base, with 12 bases spanning the gap. This CDR3 contains 16 residues. Looked up from germline, CDR1 is SGDLS and CDR2 is YYNGEE. CDR3 loop: CASSVAKEGGTDTQYF. CDR3 bases: TGTGCCAGCAGCGTAGCTAAGGAGGGGGGCACAGATACGCAGTATTTT.

The rearrangement uses TRBV9 and TRBJ2-1, with 7 bases matching TRBD1. CDR3 size: 15 residues. CDR1 is SGDLS, CDR2 YYNGEE, per germline. Trimming removed 3 bases from V and 7 bases from J; junction bases left unmatched: 10. CDR3 in DNA: TGTGCCAGCAGCGCCCGAACAGGGGTAAATAATGAGCAGTTCTTC. Protein sequence: CASSARTGVNNEQFF.

CDR3 sequence reads: CASSLGELGNQPQHF. CDR3 in DNA: TGTGCCAGCAGCTTAGGTGAATTGGGGAATCAGCCCCAGCATTTT. The V and J genes are TRBV7-9 and TRBJ1-5; D is unresolved. The CDR3 runs 15 residues. CDR1 and CDR2 from the germline V gene are SEHNR and FQNEAQ (reference sequence). The V gene lost 1 base and the J gene lost 4 bases, with 11 bases spanning the gap. Full variable domain (remainder filled in from reference TRBV7-9 and TRBJ1-5): DTGVSQNPRHKITKRGQNVTFRCDPISEHNRLYWYRQTLGQGPEFLTYFQNEAQLEKSRLLSDRFSAERPKGSFSTLEIQRTEQGDSAMYLCASSLGELGNQPQHFGDGTRLSIL.

This chain joins TRBV27 and TRBJ2-7; possible D gene TRBD1, 5 bases. The CDR3 totals 13 residues. CDR1 and CDR2 (germline): MNHEY, SMNVEV (reference sequence). Trimming removed 6 bases from V and 0 bases from J, with 9 bases in between. The CDR3 here is CASSKTVSYEQYF. As DNA, the CDR3 is TGTGCCAGCAGCAAGACAGTCTCCTACGAGCAGTACTTC.

The gene calls are TRBV4-1 and TRBJ1-2, with no clear D. Germline V gene lookup returns CDR1 MGHRA and CDR2 YSYEKL. V was shortened by 6 bases and J by 4 bases, with 18 bases between the two germline ends. CDR3 length: 15 amino acids. CDR3 residues: CASSQADGILYGYTF. The DNA for the CDR3 is TGCGCCAGCAGTCAGGCGGACGGAATTCTCTATGGCTACACCTTC.

This chain connects TRBV7-6 to TRBJ2-1; 11 bases agree with TRBD2. Losses at the gene ends were 1 base for V and 7 bases for J; bases not matched to a gene: 3. The CDR3 runs 15 residues. The germline gives CDR1 SGHVS, CDR2 FNYEAQ. The CDR3 protein is CASSLVRLAGNEQFF. For the CDR3, the DNA is TGTGCCAGCAGCTTAGTACGACTAGCGGGGAATGAGCAGTTCTTC.

This clonotype has a single count. The rearrangement links TRBV11-3 to TRBJ2-1; D perhaps matches TRBD2 (6 bases). The CDR3 has 15 amino acids. CDR1 is SGHNT, CDR2 YENEEA, per germline. V was clipped by 1 base and J by 3 bases, with 10 bases between them. DNA for the CDR3: TGTGCCAGCAGCTTAGTTACGGGGGACTACAATGAGCAGTTCTTC. Protein product: CASSLVTGDYNEQFF.

CDR3 amino acids: CSALDLAGGLNEQFF. In DNA form, the CDR3 reads TGCAGTGCGTTGGACCTAGCGGGGGGGCTGAATGAGCAGTTCTTC. The genes are TRBV20-1 and TRBJ2-1, with TRBD2 matching over 12 bases. The CDR3 sequence is 15 residues long. Trimming at V came to 6 bases and at J to 7 bases, leaving 10 bases not matched to a gene. The germline gives CDR1 DFQATT, CDR2 SNEGSKA (reference sequence).

This chain links TRBV15 with TRBJ2-1; D unresolved. The CDR3 has 12 residues. CDR1 and CDR2 from the germline V gene are LNHNV and YYDKDF (reference sequence). V was trimmed by 0 bases and J by 5 bases, leaving 2 bases between them. Here the CDR3 DNA reads TGTGCCACCAGCAGAGATAACAATGAGCAGTTCTTC. Its protein product is CATSRDNNEQFF. The variable domain in full, completed from reference TRBV15 and TRBJ2-1, reads DAMVIQNPRYQVTQFGKPVTLSCSQTLNHNVMYWYQQKSSQAPKLLFHYYDKDFNNEADTPDNFQSRRPNTSFCFLDIRSPGLGDTAMYLCATSRDNNEQFFGPGTRLTVL.

V gene TRBV20-1 combines with J gene TRBJ1-6; 12 nucleotides match TRBD1. CDR3 size: 19 residues. Germline CDR1 reads DFQATT; CDR2 reads SNEGSKA (reference sequence). Trimming cost V 0 bases and J 7 bases; bases outside gene matches: 13. CDR3 DNA: TGCAGTGCTAGAGATCTGGGGGACAGGGGGCTCGGAGAGAATTCACCCCTCCACTTT. Residues: CSARDLGDRGLGENSPLHF.

This rearrangement joins TRBV7-9 to TRBJ2-3, with unresolved D. Germline CDR1 reads SEHNR; CDR2 reads FQNEAQ (reference sequence). Trimming left V 5 bases short and J 8 bases short, with 14 bases between. This CDR3 contains 13 residues. For the CDR3, the DNA is TGTGCCAGCAGCCCCCAAGGGAAAGCTACGCAGTATTTT. Residues: CASSPQGKATQYF.

Concerning this clonotype itself: The junction and the germline gene differ at one end; a read error may be behind it. V gene TRBV13 combines with J gene TRBJ1-5; a weak D match, TRBD1 (6 bases). The CDR3 is 15 residues long. The germline gives CDR1 PRHDT, CDR2 FYEKMQ (reference sequence). The CDR3 DNA reads as TGTGCCAGCAGCGTAGGGGGACGGTTGGGTGAGCCCCAGCATTTT. This encodes CASSVGGRLGEPQHF.

In its sample, this clonotype was seen once. The V call is TRBV10-3, the J call TRBJ2-7; 7 bases are a match to TRBD1. Unmatched junction bases numbered 4, after V lost 3 bases and J lost 5 bases. The germline V gene has CDR1 ENHRY and CDR2 SYGVKD. There are 13 residues in the CDR3. The CDR3 spells CAISEQGRNEQYF. The CDR3 DNA sequence: TGTGCCATCAGTGAACAGGGGAGAAACGAGCAGTACTTC.

The gene calls are TRBV20-1 and TRBJ2-1, with 8 nucleotides matching TRBD2. V lost 4 bases and J lost 5; bases outside the gene matches: 4. This CDR3 spans 13 amino acids. CDR1 DFQATT and CDR2 SNEGSKA come from the germline V gene (reference sequence). The CDR3: CSATGLAHNEQFF. The CDR3 DNA reads as TGCAGTGCTACCGGACTAGCCCACAATGAGCAGTTCTTC.

This clonotype was recorded once. The rearrangement uses TRBV2 and TRBJ2-1; TRBD2 matches at 9 bases. Germline CDR1 SNHLY, CDR2 FYNNEI. The CDR3 loop spans 15 amino acids. The V gene end was trimmed by 4 bases and the J gene end by 8 bases; junction bases not matched to a gene: 9. In nucleotides, the CDR3 is TGTGCCAGCAGTGTACCGTCTAGCGGGGCCGATGAGCAGTTCTTC. This gives the protein CASSVPSSGADEQFF.

This chain joins TRBV7-2 and TRBJ2-7; D not resolved. Trimming left V 1 base short and J 5 bases short, with 12 bases between. Germline V gives CDR1 SGHTA, CDR2 FQGNSA. The CDR3 is 14 amino acids. The CDR3 spells CASSLVRSRNEQYF. The CDR3 DNA sequence: TGTGCCAGCAGCTTAGTAAGGTCGAGGAACGAGCAGTACTTC.

This clonotype was recorded once. CDR3 bases: TGTGCCTGGAGTGTTTGGGGCAGGGGATACAATGAGCAGTTCTTC. Its translation: CAWSVWGRGYNEQFF. The chain has TRBV30 and TRBJ2-1; D perhaps matches TRBD1 (6 bases). With 0 bases removed from V and 4 bases from J, the gap between germline ends came to 13 bases. This CDR3 region has 15 residues. Germline loops: CDR1 GTSNPN, CDR2 SVGIG (reference sequence).

The chain uses TRBV5-1 and TRBJ2-7; D is ambiguous. V was shortened by 1 base and J by 1 base, with 9 bases between the two germline ends. CDR3 length: 14 amino acids. The germline V gene has CDR1 SGHRS and CDR2 YFSETQ. For the CDR3, the DNA is TGCGCCAGCAGCTTGATGGACGTTTCCTACGAGCAGTACTTC. Translated, it gives CASSLMDVSYEQYF.

Only one count was recorded for this clonotype. The chain couples TRBV9 to TRBJ2-1; 8 positions match TRBD2. Germline CDR1 reads SGDLS; CDR2 reads YYNGEE. The CDR3 has 16 amino acids. V dropped 0 bases and J dropped 3; count of bases not matched to a gene: 5. Here the CDR3 reads CASSVDPSGLYNEQFF. The CDR3 DNA is TGTGCCAGCAGCGTAGATCCTAGCGGGCTCTACAATGAGCAGTTCTTC. Full variable domain (remainder filled in from reference TRBV9 and TRBJ2-1): DSGVTQTPKHLITATGQRVTLRCSPRSGDLSVYWYQQSLDQGLQFLIQYYNGEERAKGNILERFSAQQFPDLHSELNLSSLELGDSALYFCASSVDPSGLYNEQFFGPGTRLTVL.

V is TRBV5-1 and J is TRBJ1-2, with a tentative D call TRBD1 (5 bases). V was trimmed by 4 bases and J by 4 bases, leaving 14 bases between them. The CDR3 has 14 residues. The germline V gene has CDR1 SGHRS and CDR2 YFSETQ. The CDR3 DNA reads TGCGCCAGCAGCCAACCGACAGCCGCCTATGGCTACACCTTC. It encodes CASSQPTAAYGYTF.

The chain uses TRBV5-1 and TRBJ2-1, with D uncertain. Trimming shortened V by 0 bases and J by 8 bases, and 9 bases separated the two germline ends. The germline CDR1 and CDR2 sequences are SGHRS and YFSETQ. The CDR3 contains 13 residues. CDR3 DNA: TGCGCCAGCAGCTTGGACCGCGGCTATGAGCAGTTCTTC. Its translation is CASSLDRGYEQFF.

This clonotype has only one observation. CDR3 residues: CSSLYRDRKNIQYF. DNA for the CDR3: TGCAGTTCCCTATACCGGGACCGCAAAAACATTCAGTACTTC. V usage is TRBV20-1 and J usage is TRBJ2-4; perhaps D is TRBD1 or TRBD2 (5 bases each). Germline CDR1 reads DFQATT; CDR2 reads SNEGSKA (reference sequence). The V and J ends lost 8 bases and 3 bases respectively, with 17 bases between them. This CDR3 is 14 amino acids long.

The J gene is TRBJ2-1, the V gene TRBV5-3, with D maybe TRBD1 (5 bases). TRBV5-3 is labeled an ORF, and its function is uncertain. V was shortened by 1 base and J by 9 bases, with 11 bases between the two germline ends. This CDR3 has 13 residues. Here the CDR3 reads CARSLIRRGEQFF. CDR3 nucleotide sequence: TGTGCCAGAAGCTTGATCAGAAGGGGTGAGCAGTTCTTC.